The TCR beta chain under discussion was sequenced for a study of blood T cell repertoires in COVID-19. Study-level information: The study drew acute and convalescent COVID-19 samples from the United States, Italy and Spain.

Germline CDR1 and CDR2: MGHRA and YSYEKL. The ends were cut back, 1 base at V and 7 bases at J, with 7 bases in the middle. The CDR3 runs 13 residues. Here immunoSEQ multiplex PCR was the method, and the copy in TCRdb shows in-frame clones only, minus some. The sample lists around 400,000 clones, about 90% occurring once. Participants were aged about 18 to 100 years, lived in around 22 US areas, and enrolled virtually. Self-reported history from a screening survey and questionnaire set each donor's cohort. Sequencing input: PBMCs or T cells enriched from blood (not recorded which). The chain employs TRBV4-1 and TRBJ1-4; D unresolved. The TCR comes from a woman in her 30s who had recovered from COVID-19. The CDR3 protein is CASSQGLAEKLFF. The DNA of the CDR3 is TGCGCCAGCAGCCAAGGGTTAGCTGAAAAACTGTTTTTT.